This TCR beta chain derives from a study of T cells after posttransplantation cyclophosphamide. Findings and caveats of the study: TRB clonality was highly associated with recipient CMV seropositivity and reactivation.

Some clones are missing from TCRdb's copy, which holds only in-frame ones; the method was immunoSEQ multiplex PCR. The sample yields around 10,000 clones, more than 95% seen once. The naive gate required viable CD3+CD4+ or CD3+CD8+ cells with CCR7+CD45RA+CD45RO-CD95-CD27+CD28+ phenotype. On the day of bone marrow donation, the related graft donor provided peripheral blood. Note on this clone: Its antigen remains unidentified.

This TCR derives from a woman aged 60 to 75 in good health, CMV-negative, and a related stem cell transplant donor. The sequenced sample was naive CD4+ T cells sorted from PBMCs.

CDR3 residues: CAIRERQGEETQYF. Written as DNA, the CDR3 is TGTGCCATCAGGGAAAGACAGGGGGAAGAGACCCAGTACTTC. This rearrangement joins TRBV10-3 to TRBJ2-5, with 9 positions matching TRBD1. The CDR3 consists of 14 residues. The V gene end was trimmed by 6 bases and the J gene end by 3 bases; junction bases not matched to a gene: 5. The V gene's germline CDR1 is ENHRY and CDR2 SYGVKD.